This is a list of T cell receptor beta chains from one sample in a study of shared clonotypes between healthy human individuals. Only in-frame clones appear in the TCRdb table, and some are missing; sequencing was by immunoSEQ multiplex PCR. In the table there are approximately 1.9 million clones, around 93% of which are singletons. Source material: naive CD8+ T cells from PBMCs. The origin of the receptors is a man aged 18 to 29 in good health. Some clones in this sample may be carry-over from other donors' samples. Each CDR3 is given with its conserved first and last residue. D genes are given only for firm matches. Not all rows give a size; the values are once, few, many and, for expanded clones, a class.

j_gene: TRBJ2-7
abundance: NA
v_gene: TRBV5-1
d_gene: NA
CDR3aa: CASSPLPGRQYEQYF
CDR3nt: TGCGCCAGCAGTCCTCTACCAGGCCGTCAATACGAGCAGTACTTC

j_gene: TRBJ1-5
abundance: few
v_gene: TRBV27
d_gene: NA
CDR3aa: CASSLMLDQPQHF
CDR3nt: TGTGCCAGCAGTTTAATGCTCGATCAGCCCCAGCATTTT

j_gene: TRBJ1-5
abundance: NA
v_gene: TRBV19
d_gene: NA
CDR3aa: CASSIVSDQPQHF
CDR3nt: TGTGCCAGTAGTATAGTGAGTGATCAGCCCCAGCATTTT

j_gene: TRBJ2-1
abundance: NA
v_gene: TRBV9
d_gene: TRBD2
CDR3aa: CASSALAGGPYNEQFF
CDR3nt: TGTGCCAGCAGCGCATTAGCGGGGGGCCCCTACAATGAGCAGTTCTTC

j_gene: TRBJ1-1
abundance: NA
v_gene: TRBV7-9
d_gene: NA
CDR3aa: CASNTVNTEAFF
CDR3nt: TGTGCCAGTAACACCGTGAACACTGAAGCTTTCTTT

j_gene: TRBJ2-1
abundance: NA
v_gene: TRBV6-6
d_gene: NA
CDR3aa: CASSFYRLGEQFF
CDR3nt: TGTGCCAGCAGTTTTTACCGACTGGGTGAGCAGTTCTTC

j_gene: TRBJ2-1
abundance: NA
v_gene: TRBV4-1
d_gene: NA
CDR3aa: CASSQGGEQFF
CDR3nt: TGCGCCAGCAGCCAAGGAGGGGAGCAGTTCTTC

j_gene: TRBJ2-3
abundance: NA
v_gene: TRBV5-1
d_gene: NA
CDR3aa: CASSFDLGLPGDTQYF
CDR3nt: TGCGCCAGCAGCTTTGACCTGGGACTCCCGGGGGATACGCAGTATTTT

j_gene: TRBJ1-5
abundance: NA
v_gene: TRBV29-1
d_gene: NA
CDR3aa: CSVAGISGQPQHF
CDR3nt: TGCAGCGTTGCGGGGATTTCAGGCCAGCCCCAGCATTTT

j_gene: TRBJ2-1
abundance: NA
v_gene: TRBV19
d_gene: TRBD1
CDR3aa: CASSTRKGAVDEQFF
CDR3nt: TGTGCCAGTAGTACCCGTAAGGGGGCGGTCGATGAGCAGTTCTTC

j_gene: TRBJ2-6
abundance: NA
v_gene: TRBV29-1
d_gene: NA
CDR3aa: CATEAVSSGANVLTF
CDR3nt: TGCGCCACCGAGGCAGTAAGCTCTGGGGCCAACGTCCTGACTTTC